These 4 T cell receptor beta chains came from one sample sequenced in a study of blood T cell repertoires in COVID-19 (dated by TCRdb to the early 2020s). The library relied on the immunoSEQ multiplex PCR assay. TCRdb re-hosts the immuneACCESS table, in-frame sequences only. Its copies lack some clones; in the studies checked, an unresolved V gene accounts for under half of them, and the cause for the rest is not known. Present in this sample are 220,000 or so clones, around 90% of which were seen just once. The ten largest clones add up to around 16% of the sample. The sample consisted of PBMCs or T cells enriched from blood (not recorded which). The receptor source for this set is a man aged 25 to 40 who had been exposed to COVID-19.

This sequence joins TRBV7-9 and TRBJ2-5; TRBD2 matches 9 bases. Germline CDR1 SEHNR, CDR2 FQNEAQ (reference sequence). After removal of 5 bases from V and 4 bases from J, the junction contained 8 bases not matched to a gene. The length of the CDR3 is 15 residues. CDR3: CASSGGGEVIETQYF. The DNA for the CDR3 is TGTGCCAGCAGCGGCGGGGGGGAAGTAATAGAGACCCAGTACTTC.

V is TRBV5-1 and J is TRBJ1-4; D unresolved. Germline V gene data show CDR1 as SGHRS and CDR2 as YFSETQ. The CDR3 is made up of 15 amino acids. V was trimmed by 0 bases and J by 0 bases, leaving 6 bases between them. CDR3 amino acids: CASSLESATNEKLFF. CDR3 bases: TGCGCCAGCAGCTTGGAATCAGCAACTAATGAAAAACTGTTTTTT.

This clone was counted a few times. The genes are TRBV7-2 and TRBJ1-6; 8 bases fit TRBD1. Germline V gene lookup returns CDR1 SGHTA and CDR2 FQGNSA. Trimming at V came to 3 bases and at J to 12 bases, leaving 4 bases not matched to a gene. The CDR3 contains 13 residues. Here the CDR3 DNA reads TGTGCCAGCAGCTTGGACAGGGAAGGACCCCTCCACTTT. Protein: CASSLDREGPLHF. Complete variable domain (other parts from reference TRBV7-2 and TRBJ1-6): GAGVSQSPSNKVTEKGKDVELRCDPISGHTALYWYRQSLGQGLEFLIYFQGNSAPDKSGLPSDRFSAERTGGSVSTLTIQRTQQEDSAVYLCASSLDREGPLHFGNGTRLTVT.

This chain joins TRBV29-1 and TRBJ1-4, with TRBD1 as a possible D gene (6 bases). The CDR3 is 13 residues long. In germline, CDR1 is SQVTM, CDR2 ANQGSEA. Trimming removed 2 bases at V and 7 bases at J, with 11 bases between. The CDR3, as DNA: TGCAGCGTTGAAAAACAGGGTGGTGAAAAACTGTTTTTT. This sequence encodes CSVEKQGGEKLFF. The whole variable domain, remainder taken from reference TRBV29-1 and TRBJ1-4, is SAVISQKPSRDICQRGTSLTIQCQVDSQVTMMFWYRQQPGQSLTLIATANQGSEATYESGFVIDKFPISRPNLTFSTLTVSNMSPEDSSIYLCSVEKQGGEKLFFGSGTQLSVL.